This T cell receptor beta chain comes out of a study of Graves' ophthalmopathy and Graves' hyperthyroidism. Study-wide points: Most thyroid clonotypes with frequency above 0.001 were detected in blood too.

In its sample, this clonotype was seen many times. Its antigen is not identified. V was clipped by 0 bases and J by 4 bases, with 13 bases between them. Per germline, CDR1 SGDLS and CDR2 YYNGEE. The CDR3 extends over 15 amino acids. Amplifying from RNA transcripts, the study obtained TCR beta CDR3 regions. The first round was an RT-PCR with HTBI primers, and the second round was a multiplex PCR. One entry per CDR3 protein results from TCRdb running MiXCR on the multiplex PCR reads. The sample holds about 220,000 distinct CDR3 sequences; 20% to 25% are singletons and the top ten take about 40%. The sequence was collected from a woman in her forties or fifties with Graves' ophthalmopathy. V gene TRBV9 combines with J gene TRBJ1-2; D gene uncertain. Sample: peripheral blood. The DNA of the CDR3 is TGTGCCAGCAGCGTAGCTACCGGGGTAGCCTATGGCTACACCTTC. Residues: CASSVATGVAYGYTF.